Below, one T cell receptor (beta chain) is given with its context. This sample is part of a study of control samples from healthy donors and cancer patients. Germline V gene lookup returns CDR1 SGHVS and CDR2 FNYEAQ. The CDR3 sequence is 15 residues long. V lost 1 base and J 2 bases, leaving 11 bases between the germline ends. The method was immunoSEQ multiplex PCR; TCRdb's version includes in-frame clones alone and lacks a portion of them. The sample yields about 100,000 clones, around 89% seen once. The sequence derives from a man younger than 45 in good health. The chain is built from TRBV7-6 and TRBJ2-5, with D possibly TRBD1 on 5 matching bases. The material sequenced was blood. CDR3 amino acids: CASSLVSRAQETQYF. The DNA of the CDR3 is TGTGCCAGCAGCTTAGTTTCCAGGGCTCAAGAGACCCAGTACTTC.